This record covers a single TCR beta chain. The data derive from a study of CD8 T cells in Susac syndrome. Random hexamers were used to reverse transcribe an amount of about 0.45 to 1 ug RNA. TCRdb reprocessed the immunoSEQ multiplex PCR reads via MiXCR and lists one record per CDR3 protein. The sample consists of some 120,000 distinct CDR3 sequences, roughly 94% of them appearing once. Germline-derived CDR1 and CDR2 are MGHDK and SYGVNS. Trimming cost V 5 bases and J 2 bases, with 13 bases left between them. This CDR3 comprises 14 residues. The receptor was derived from a human donor with multiple sclerosis. The sequenced material came from CD4+ T cells from PBMCs. V usage is TRBV25-1 and J usage is TRBJ2-7, with D tentatively TRBD1 (6 bases). CDR3 protein: CASSPLDRTYEQYF. The CDR3 coding sequence is TGTGCCAGCAGTCCCCTGGACAGAACCTACGAGCAGTACTTC.